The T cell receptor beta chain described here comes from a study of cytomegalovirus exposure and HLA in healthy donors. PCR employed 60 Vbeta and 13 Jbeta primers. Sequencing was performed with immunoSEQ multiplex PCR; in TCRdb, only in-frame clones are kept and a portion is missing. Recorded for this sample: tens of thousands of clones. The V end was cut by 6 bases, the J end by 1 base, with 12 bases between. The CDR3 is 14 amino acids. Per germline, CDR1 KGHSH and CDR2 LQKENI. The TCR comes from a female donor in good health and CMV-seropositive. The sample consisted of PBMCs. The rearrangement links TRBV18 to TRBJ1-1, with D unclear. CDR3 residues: CASSREGKNTEAFF. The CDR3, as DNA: TGTGCCAGCTCTCGAGAGGGCAAGAACACTGAAGCTTTCTTT.